These 10 T cell receptor beta chains were sequenced from one sample in a study of blood T cell repertoires in COVID-19. Assay used: immunoSEQ multiplex PCR; TCRdb lists only in-frame clones, some missing. Among over 80,000 clones listed, more than 80% were seen once. Sequences were obtained from peripheral blood. Source of these receptors: a woman in her 70s with acute or convalescent COVID-19.

The V call is TRBV19, the J call TRBJ1-6; D is perhaps TRBD1 (6 bases). Looked up from germline, CDR1 is LNHDA and CDR2 is SQIVND (reference sequence). CDR3 length: 14 residues. The V and J ends lost 6 bases and 7 bases respectively, with 13 bases between them. The CDR3, as DNA: TGTGCCAGTAGCCGAAACAGGGAAAATTCACCCCTCCACTTT. Translation gives CASSRNRENSPLHF.

The chain carries TRBV3-1 (or the pseudogene TRBV3-2) and TRBJ1-1; no clear D. Germline V lookup: CDR1 LGHDT, CDR2 YNNKEL (reference sequence). The CDR3 sequence is 13 residues long. Between the trimmed V and J ends, which lost 1 base and 8 bases, there was a span of 11 bases. Here the CDR3 DNA reads TGTGCCAGCAGCCAAGTGGGAGGTTCAGAAGCTTTCTTT. Translating gives CASSQVGGSEAFF.

The genes are TRBV27 and TRBJ1-2; the D gene is possibly TRBD1 (5 bases). This CDR3 region has 14 residues. The V end was cut by 3 bases, the J end by 5 bases, with 13 bases between. Germline CDR1 is MNHEY and CDR2 is SMNVEV (reference sequence). The CDR3 sequence: CASSFDSGGYGYTF. Written as DNA, the CDR3 is TGTGCCAGCAGTTTCGACTCGGGGGGGTATGGCTACACCTTC.

This sequence joins TRBV28 and TRBJ2-3; TRBD2 matches 13 bases. Unmatched junction bases numbered 4, after V lost 4 bases and J lost 3 bases. This CDR3 has 16 amino acids. Germline CDR1 reads MDHEN; CDR2 reads SYDVKM. The CDR3 DNA reads as TGTGCCAGCAGTTCCACGACTAGCGGGAGGACAGATACGCAGTATTTT. As protein: CASSSTTSGRTDTQYF.

The chain has TRBV28 and TRBJ1-2, with D perhaps TRBD1 (6 bases). The CDR3 runs 12 residues. Per the germline V gene, CDR1 is MDHEN and CDR2 is SYDVKM. V lost 2 bases to trimming and J lost 5 bases, with 6 bases between them. Here the CDR3 DNA reads TGTGCCAGCAGTTTACAGGGGTATGGCTACACCTTC. Its translation is CASSLQGYGYTF.

This clone was counted once. The V gene is TRBV2, the J gene TRBJ1-6; no reliable D call. There are 14 residues in the CDR3. V dropped 9 bases and J dropped 7 bases, with 16 bases sitting between them. The germline V gene has CDR1 SNHLY and CDR2 FYNNEI. CDR3 nucleotide sequence: TGTGCCAGAACTGGAGGCCCTCCCAATTCACCCCTCCACTTT. It yields the protein CARTGGPPNSPLHF.

The chain recombines TRBV27 with TRBJ2-7; TRBD2 is a possible D gene (5 bases). Germline V gene lookup returns CDR1 MNHEY and CDR2 SMNVEV (reference sequence). The CDR3 length is 14 residues. Trimming left V 5 bases short and J 3 bases short, with 14 bases between. Here the CDR3 DNA reads TGTGCCAGCAGTATCATAGGAGGCAGCTACGAGCAGTACTTC. Protein sequence: CASSIIGGSYEQYF.

The chain joins TRBV9 to TRBJ2-1; the D is unclear. Germline lookup yields CDR1 SGDLS and CDR2 YYNGEE. V dropped 0 bases and J dropped 6 bases, with 4 bases sitting between them. The CDR3 is made up of 12 amino acids. CDR3 protein: CASSVASNEQFF. The DNA of the CDR3 is TGTGCCAGCAGCGTAGCCAGCAATGAGCAGTTCTTC.

V gene TRBV28 combines with J gene TRBJ2-7; 8 nucleotides align to TRBD2. The junction had 12 bases not matched to a gene; V was cut back by 6 bases and J by 2 bases. Germline CDR1 is MDHEN and CDR2 is SYDVKM. The CDR3 contains 16 residues. This CDR3 is CASRPFALSGAYEQYF. The CDR3 bases are TGTGCCAGCAGGCCTTTTGCCCTTAGCGGGGCCTACGAGCAGTACTTC.

The CDR3 sequence is CASSLGRGNLEQYF. As DNA, the CDR3 is TGTGCCAGCAGCTTAGGAAGGGGGAATCTCGAGCAGTACTTC. The chain uses TRBV11-2 and TRBJ2-7, with D possibly being TRBD1 (6 bases). V lost 1 base to trimming and J lost 6 bases, with 13 bases between them. Germline CDR1 is SGHAT and CDR2 is FQNNGV. CDR3 size: 14 residues.